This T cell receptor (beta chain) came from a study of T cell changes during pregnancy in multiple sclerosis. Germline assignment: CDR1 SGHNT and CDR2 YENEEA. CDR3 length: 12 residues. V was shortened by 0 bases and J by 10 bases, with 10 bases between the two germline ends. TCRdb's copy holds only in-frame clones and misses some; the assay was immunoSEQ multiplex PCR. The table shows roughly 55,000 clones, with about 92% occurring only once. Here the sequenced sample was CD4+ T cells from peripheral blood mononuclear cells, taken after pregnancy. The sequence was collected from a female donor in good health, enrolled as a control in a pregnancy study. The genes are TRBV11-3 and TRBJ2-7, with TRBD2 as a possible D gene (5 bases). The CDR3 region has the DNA TGTGCCAGCAGCTTAGATCCGGGGATTCAGTACTTC. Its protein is CASSLDPGIQYF.